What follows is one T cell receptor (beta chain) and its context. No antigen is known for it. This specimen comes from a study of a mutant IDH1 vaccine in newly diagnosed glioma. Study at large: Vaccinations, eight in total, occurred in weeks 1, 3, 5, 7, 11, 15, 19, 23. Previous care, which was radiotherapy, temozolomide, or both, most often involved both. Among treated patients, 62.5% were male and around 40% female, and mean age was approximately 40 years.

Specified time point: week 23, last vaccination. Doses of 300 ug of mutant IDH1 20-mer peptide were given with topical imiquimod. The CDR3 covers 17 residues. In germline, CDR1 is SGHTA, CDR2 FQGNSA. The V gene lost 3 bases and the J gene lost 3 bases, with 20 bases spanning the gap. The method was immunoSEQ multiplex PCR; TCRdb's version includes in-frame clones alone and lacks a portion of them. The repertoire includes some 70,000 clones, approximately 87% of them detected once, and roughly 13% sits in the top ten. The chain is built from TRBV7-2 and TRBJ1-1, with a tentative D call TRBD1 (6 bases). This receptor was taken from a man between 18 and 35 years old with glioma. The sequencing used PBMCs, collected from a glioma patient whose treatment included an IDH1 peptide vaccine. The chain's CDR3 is CASSFGFSGGGYTEAFF. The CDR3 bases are TGTGCCAGCAGCTTCGGTTTTAGCGGGGGCGGGTACACTGAAGCTTTCTTT. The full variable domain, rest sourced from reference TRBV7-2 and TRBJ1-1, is GAGVSQSPSNKVTEKGKDVELRCDPISGHTALYWYRQSLGQGLEFLIYFQGNSAPDKSGLPSDRFSAERTGGSVSTLTIQRTQQEDSAVYLCASSFGFSGGGYTEAFFGQGTRLTVV.